This T cell receptor (beta chain) was identified in a study of blood T cell repertoires in COVID-19. Across the study: Sources were T cells, B-cell-depleted T cells, or PBMCs; the material itself was cDNA or gDNA.

The germline gives CDR1 KGHSH, CDR2 LQKENI. Deletions cut 1 base from V and 0 bases from J, with 12 bases between. This CDR3 is 17 amino acids long. Method: immunoSEQ multiplex PCR; TCRdb's copy keeps in-frame clones and lacks some. The data contain about 150,000 clones, 78% of them singletons. V gene TRBV18 combines with J gene TRBJ2-2; D is ambiguous. Input material: PBMCs or T cells enriched from blood (not recorded which). The clonotype originates from a woman aged 45 to 65 who had recovered from COVID-19. DNA for the CDR3: TGTGCCAGCTCACCACATCTACTCTTCGCGAACACCGGGGAGCTGTTTTTT. This codes for CASSPHLLFANTGELFF. Full variable domain (remainder filled in from reference TRBV18 and TRBJ2-2): NAGVMQNPRHLVRRRGQEARLRCSPMKGHSHVYWYRQLPEEGLKFMVYLQKENIIDESGMPKERFSAEFPKEGPSILRIQQVVRGDSAAYFCASSPHLLFANTGELFFGEGSRLTVL.